Given below is one TCR beta chain in context. Assay runs were performed at deep level. Profiled with immunoSEQ multiplex PCR; TCRdb holds only in-frame clones, not every one. The sample holds 2 million to 3 million clones; 90% to 95% are singletons and the top ten take approximately 0.36%. This record belongs to a study of shared clonotypes between healthy human individuals. Study-wide background: There were three CD4 naive, three CD4 memory, two CD8 naive and one CD8 memory plates per donor.

Looked up from germline, CDR1 is SGHRS and CDR2 is YFSETQ. The ends were cut back, 4 bases at V and 6 bases at J, with 19 bases in the middle. This CDR3 contains 16 residues. Material: naive CD4+ T cells from PBMCs. Subset in this sample: CD45RA+ positively selected. This sequence was found in a man between 18 and 29 years old in good health. Some clones in this sample may be carry-over from other donors' samples. The gene calls are TRBV5-1 and TRBJ2-2; perhaps D is TRBD1 or TRBD2 (5 bases each). CDR3 in amino acids: CASSLLTRGNPGELFF. The CDR3 coding sequence is TGCGCCAGCAGCCTACTCACCCGGGGCAATCCCGGGGAGCTGTTTTTT.